The T cell receptor beta chain described here comes from a study of shared clonotypes between healthy human individuals. Study-wide findings and caveats: Deeper or shallower sequencing was expected to change how clonotypes are shared among donors.

Each cell subset's genomic DNA was divided evenly among several immunoSEQ plates. Only in-frame clones appear in the TCRdb table, and some are missing; sequencing was by immunoSEQ multiplex PCR. The sample comprises hundreds of thousands of clones, about 80% of which are singletons, and more than 1.5% rests with the top ten. V lost 1 base and J 4 bases, leaving 13 bases between the germline ends. CDR1 is LNHDA, CDR2 SQIVND, per germline (reference sequence). The CDR3 consists of 15 residues. Note on this clone: Its target is unknown.

The donors were all Caucasian adults (living in Nashville, Tennessee). Memory CD4+ cells were the fraction left after CD45RA+ naive selection. The sequence came from a woman under 40 in good health. The sequenced material came from memory CD4+ T cells sorted from blood. The subset here: CD45RA-negative fraction. This rearrangement joins TRBV19 to TRBJ1-1; unclear D gene. This CDR3 is CASSIVLGRGTEAFF. The CDR3 region has the DNA TGTGCCAGTAGTATAGTCCTCGGCAGAGGCACTGAAGCTTTCTTT.